The next 5 T cell receptor beta chains were all read from a single sample in a study of T cell repertoires in urothelial bladder cancer. The data were produced by immunoSEQ multiplex PCR, yet TCRdb's version contains in-frame clones alone and is incomplete. The sample includes 10,000 to 13,000 clones, under 70% seen only once; the top ten take roughly 6.4%. The sequencing input was tumor-infiltrating cells from bladder cancer. Receptor source: a human donor with a benign inflammatory bladder lesion.

The chain uses TRBV18 and TRBJ1-2; D call uncertain. Germline CDR1 reads KGHSH; CDR2 reads LQKENI. The CDR3 is 14 amino acids. Trimming stripped 1 base from V and 4 bases from J, with 10 bases between. CDR3 in amino acids: CASSPLEGGYGYTF. In DNA, the CDR3 is TGTGCCAGCTCACCACTGGAGGGCGGCTATGGCTACACCTTC.

The chain recombines TRBV6-1 with TRBJ1-5; D perhaps matches TRBD1 (6 bases). CDR1 MNHNS and CDR2 SASEGT come from the germline V gene. The CDR3 is 14 residues long. Trimming took off 3 bases at V and 6 bases at J, with 12 bases between the two ends. CDR3 region: CASSDSGGGQPQHF. The CDR3 DNA follows: TGTGCCAGCAGTGATTCCGGGGGCGGTCAGCCCCAGCATTTT.

The chain employs TRBV9 and TRBJ2-3; the D call may be TRBD1 or TRBD2 (6 bases each). The V end was cut by 2 bases, the J end by 1 base, with 11 bases between. The CDR3 runs to 15 residues. The V gene's germline CDR1 is SGDLS and CDR2 YYNGEE. Here the CDR3 reads CASSVEGGRTDTQYF. CDR3 DNA sequence: TGTGCCAGCAGCGTTGAGGGGGGACGCACAGATACGCAGTATTTT.

CDR3 in amino acids: CASSPGIDPYEQYF. The CDR3 DNA reads as TGTGCCAGCTCACCAGGAATCGACCCCTACGAGCAGTACTTC. The V gene is TRBV18, the J gene TRBJ2-7, with D uncertain. Trimming removed 2 bases from V and 2 bases from J, with 10 bases in between. The CDR3 is 14 amino acids. Germline V gene data show CDR1 as KGHSH and CDR2 as LQKENI.

This clone was observed a handful of times. The genes are TRBV4-2 and TRBJ2-1, with 10 positions matching TRBD2. Germline trimming cut 1 base from V and 9 bases from J; bases unmatched to any gene: 9. Germline V lookup: CDR1 LGHNA, CDR2 YNFKEQ. The CDR3 has 16 amino acids. As DNA, the CDR3 is TGTGCCAGCAGCCAAGTGGTACTAGCGGGGAGGAGTGAGCAGTTCTTC. Its protein is CASSQVVLAGRSEQFF.